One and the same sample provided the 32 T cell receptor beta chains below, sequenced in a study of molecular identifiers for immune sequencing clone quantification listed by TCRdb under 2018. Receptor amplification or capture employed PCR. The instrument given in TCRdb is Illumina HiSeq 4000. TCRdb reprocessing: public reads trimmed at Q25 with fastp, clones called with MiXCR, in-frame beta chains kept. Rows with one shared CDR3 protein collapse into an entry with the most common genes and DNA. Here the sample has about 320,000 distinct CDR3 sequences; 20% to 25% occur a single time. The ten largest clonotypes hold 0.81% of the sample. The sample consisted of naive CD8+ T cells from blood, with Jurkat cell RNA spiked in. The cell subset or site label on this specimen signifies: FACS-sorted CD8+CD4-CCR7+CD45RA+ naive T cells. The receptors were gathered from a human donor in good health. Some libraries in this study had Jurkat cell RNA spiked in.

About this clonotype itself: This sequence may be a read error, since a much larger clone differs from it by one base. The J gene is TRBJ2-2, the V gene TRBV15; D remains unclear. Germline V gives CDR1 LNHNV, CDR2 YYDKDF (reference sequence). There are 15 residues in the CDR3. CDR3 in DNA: TGTGTCACCAGCACCGAAGAGCTTCGTACCGGGGAGCTGTTTTTT. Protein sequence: CVTSTEELRTGELFF.

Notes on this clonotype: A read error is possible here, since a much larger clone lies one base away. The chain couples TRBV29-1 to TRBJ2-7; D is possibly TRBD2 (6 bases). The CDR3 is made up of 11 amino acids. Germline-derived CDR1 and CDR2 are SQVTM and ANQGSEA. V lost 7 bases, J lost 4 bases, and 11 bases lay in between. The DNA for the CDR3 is TGCAGCGCCGGCGGGATGTACGAGCAGTACTTC. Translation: CSAGGMYEQYF.

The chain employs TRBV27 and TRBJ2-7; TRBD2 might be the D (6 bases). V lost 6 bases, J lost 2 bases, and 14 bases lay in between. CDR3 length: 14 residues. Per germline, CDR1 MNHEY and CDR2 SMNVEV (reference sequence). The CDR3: CASSPGLNPYEQYF. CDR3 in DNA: TGTGCCAGCAGCCCGGGACTCAATCCCTACGAGCAGTACTTC.

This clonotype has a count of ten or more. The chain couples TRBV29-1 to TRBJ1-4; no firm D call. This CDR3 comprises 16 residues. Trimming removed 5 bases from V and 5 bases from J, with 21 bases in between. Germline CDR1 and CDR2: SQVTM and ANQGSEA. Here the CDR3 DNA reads TGCAGCGTTTCTGGCCAGCCCTCCGGGGAAAATGAAAAACTGTTTTTT. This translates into CSVSGQPSGENEKLFF.

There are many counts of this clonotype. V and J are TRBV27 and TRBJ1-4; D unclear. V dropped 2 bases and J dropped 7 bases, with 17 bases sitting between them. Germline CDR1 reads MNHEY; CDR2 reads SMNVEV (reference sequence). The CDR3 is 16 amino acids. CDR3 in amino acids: CASSLLRPYTIEKLFF. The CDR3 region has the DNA TGTGCCAGCAGTTTACTCCGCCCCTATACGATTGAAAAACTGTTTTTT.

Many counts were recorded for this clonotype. The CDR3 protein is CASSSLNTGELFF. For the CDR3, the DNA is TGTGCCAGCAGCTCCCTAAACACCGGGGAGCTGTTTTTT. The rearrangement uses TRBV7-6 and TRBJ2-2; no firm D call. The CDR3 runs to 13 residues. The V gene's germline CDR1 is SGHVS and CDR2 FNYEAQ. Trimming left V 4 bases short and J 2 bases short, with 5 bases between.

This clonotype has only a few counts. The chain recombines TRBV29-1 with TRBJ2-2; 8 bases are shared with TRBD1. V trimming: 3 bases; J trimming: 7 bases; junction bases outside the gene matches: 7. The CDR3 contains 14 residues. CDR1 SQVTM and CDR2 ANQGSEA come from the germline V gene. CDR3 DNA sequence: TGCAGCGTTGATCCAGGGGGCGGAAACGGGGAGCTGTTTTTT. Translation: CSVDPGGGNGELFF.

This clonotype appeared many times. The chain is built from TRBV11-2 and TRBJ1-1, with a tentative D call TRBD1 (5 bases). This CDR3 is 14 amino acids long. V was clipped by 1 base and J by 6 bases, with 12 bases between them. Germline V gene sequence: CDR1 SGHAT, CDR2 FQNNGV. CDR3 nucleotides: TGTGCCAGCAGCTTAGGGCCAGGGATCCCTGAAGCTTTCTTT. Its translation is CASSLGPGIPEAFF.

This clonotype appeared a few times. The CDR3 DNA sequence: TGCAGTGCTAGTTGGGCTAGCGGACGACCTGGAGAGCAGTACTTC. This codes for CSASWASGRPGEQYF. The chain is built from TRBV20-1 and TRBJ2-7; 7 bases align to TRBD2. Germline V gives CDR1 DFQATT, CDR2 SNEGSKA (reference sequence). The junction had 15 bases not matched to a gene; V was cut back by 3 bases and J by 7 bases. This CDR3 spans 15 amino acids.

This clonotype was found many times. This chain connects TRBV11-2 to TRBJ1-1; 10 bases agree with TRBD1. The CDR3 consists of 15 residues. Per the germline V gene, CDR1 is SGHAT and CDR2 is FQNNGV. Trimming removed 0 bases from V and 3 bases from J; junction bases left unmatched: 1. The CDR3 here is CASSLEGTGDTEAFF. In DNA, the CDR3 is TGTGCCAGCAGCTTAGAAGGGACAGGGGACACTGAAGCTTTCTTT.

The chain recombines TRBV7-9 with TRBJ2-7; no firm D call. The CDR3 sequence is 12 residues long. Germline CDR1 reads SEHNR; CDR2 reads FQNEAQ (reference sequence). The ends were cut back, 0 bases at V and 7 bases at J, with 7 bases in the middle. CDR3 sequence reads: CASSLAGEEQYF. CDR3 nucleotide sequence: TGTGCCAGCAGCTTAGCTGGGGAAGAGCAGTACTTC.

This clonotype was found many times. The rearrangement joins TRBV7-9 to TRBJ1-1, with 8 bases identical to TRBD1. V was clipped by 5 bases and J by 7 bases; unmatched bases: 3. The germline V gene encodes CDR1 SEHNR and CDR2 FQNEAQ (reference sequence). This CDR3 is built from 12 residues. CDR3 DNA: TGTGCCAGCAGCCTCGGACAGGGTGAAGCTTTCTTT. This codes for CASSLGQGEAFF.

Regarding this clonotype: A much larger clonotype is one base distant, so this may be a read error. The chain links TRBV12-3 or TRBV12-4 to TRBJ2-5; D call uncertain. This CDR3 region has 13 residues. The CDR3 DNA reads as TGTGCCGGCAGTTTCGAATACCAAGAGACCCAGTACTTC. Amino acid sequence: CAGSFEYQETQYF.

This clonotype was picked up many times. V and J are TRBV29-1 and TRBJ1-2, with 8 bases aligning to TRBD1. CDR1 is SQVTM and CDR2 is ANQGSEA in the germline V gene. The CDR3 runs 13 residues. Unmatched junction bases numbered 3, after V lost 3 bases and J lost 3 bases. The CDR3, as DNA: TGCAGCGTTGAGGACAGGGTAGACTATGGCTACACCTTC. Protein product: CSVEDRVDYGYTF.

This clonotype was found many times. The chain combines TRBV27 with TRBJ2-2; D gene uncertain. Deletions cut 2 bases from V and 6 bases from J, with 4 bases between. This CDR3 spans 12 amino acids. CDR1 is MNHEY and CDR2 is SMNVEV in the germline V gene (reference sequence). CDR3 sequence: CASSLISGELFF. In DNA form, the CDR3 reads TGTGCCAGCAGTTTAATTTCCGGGGAGCTGTTTTTT.

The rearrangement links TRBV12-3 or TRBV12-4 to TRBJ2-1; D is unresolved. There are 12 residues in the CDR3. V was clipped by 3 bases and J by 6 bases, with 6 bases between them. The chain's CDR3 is CASSFVRNEQFF. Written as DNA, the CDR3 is TGTGCCAGCAGTTTCGTGCGCAATGAGCAGTTCTTC.

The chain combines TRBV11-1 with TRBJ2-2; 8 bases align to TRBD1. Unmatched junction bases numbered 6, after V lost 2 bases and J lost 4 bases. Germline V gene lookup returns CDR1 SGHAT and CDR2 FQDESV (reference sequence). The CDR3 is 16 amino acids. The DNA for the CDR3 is TGTGCCAGCAGCTTACCCAGGGGGCTGGGCACCGGGGAGCTGTTTTTT. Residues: CASSLPRGLGTGELFF.

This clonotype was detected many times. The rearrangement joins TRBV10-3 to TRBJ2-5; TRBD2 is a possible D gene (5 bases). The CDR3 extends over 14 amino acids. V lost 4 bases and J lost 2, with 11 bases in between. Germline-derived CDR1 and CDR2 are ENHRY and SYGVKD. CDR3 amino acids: CAISAGLPQETQYF. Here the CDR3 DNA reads TGTGCCATCAGTGCGGGATTACCACAAGAGACCCAGTACTTC.

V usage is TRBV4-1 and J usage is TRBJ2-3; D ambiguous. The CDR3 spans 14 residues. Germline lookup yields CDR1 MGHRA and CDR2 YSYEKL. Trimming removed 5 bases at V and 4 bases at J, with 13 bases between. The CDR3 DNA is TGCGCCAGCAGCGACCGGATCCCCCCAGATACGCAGTATTTT. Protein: CASSDRIPPDTQYF.

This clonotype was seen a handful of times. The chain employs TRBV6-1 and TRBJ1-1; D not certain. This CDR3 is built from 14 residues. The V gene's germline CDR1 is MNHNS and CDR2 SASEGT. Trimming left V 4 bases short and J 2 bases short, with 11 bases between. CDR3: CASSGREINTEAFF. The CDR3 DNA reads TGTGCCAGCAGTGGCCGCGAGATAAACACTGAAGCTTTCTTT.

The CDR3 DNA is TGTGCCAGCAGCACAGGGAGCGCTGAAGCTTTCTTT. Its translation is CASSTGSAEAFF. The chain joins TRBV27 to TRBJ1-1; tentative D call: TRBD1 (6 bases). The CDR3 has 12 residues. V lost 6 bases and J lost 6, with 11 bases in between. The germline V gene encodes CDR1 MNHEY and CDR2 SMNVEV (reference sequence).

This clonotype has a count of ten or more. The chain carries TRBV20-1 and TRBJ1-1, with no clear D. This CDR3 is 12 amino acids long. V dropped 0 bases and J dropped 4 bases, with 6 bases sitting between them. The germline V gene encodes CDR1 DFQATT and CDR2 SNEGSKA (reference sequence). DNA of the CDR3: TGCAGTGCTAGAGATCAAGGCACTGAAGCTTTCTTT. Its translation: CSARDQGTEAFF.

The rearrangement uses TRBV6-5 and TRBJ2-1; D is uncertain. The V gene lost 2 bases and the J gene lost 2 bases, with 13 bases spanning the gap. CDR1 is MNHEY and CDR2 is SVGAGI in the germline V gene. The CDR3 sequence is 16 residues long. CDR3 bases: TGTGCCAGCAGTTACACGACCCCGAGCCCCTACAATGAGCAGTTCTTC. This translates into CASSYTTPSPYNEQFF.

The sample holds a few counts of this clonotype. The CDR3 is CASRGTSGRRERFSEQYF. The CDR3 nucleotides are TGTGCCAGCAGGGGGACTAGCGGGAGGAGGGAAAGGTTCTCCGAGCAGTACTTC. The rearrangement uses TRBV5-6 and TRBJ2-7, with 15 bases fitting TRBD2. The germline V gene has CDR1 SGHDT and CDR2 YYEEEE. The V and J ends lost 5 bases and 6 bases, in that order; junction bases with no gene match: 15. This CDR3 region has 18 residues.

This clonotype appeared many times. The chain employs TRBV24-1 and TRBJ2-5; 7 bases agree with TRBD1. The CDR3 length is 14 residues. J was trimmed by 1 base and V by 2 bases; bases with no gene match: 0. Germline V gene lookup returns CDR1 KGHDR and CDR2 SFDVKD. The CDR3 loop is CATSDWDSQETQYF. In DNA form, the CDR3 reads TGTGCCACCAGTGATTGGGACAGCCAAGAGACCCAGTACTTC.

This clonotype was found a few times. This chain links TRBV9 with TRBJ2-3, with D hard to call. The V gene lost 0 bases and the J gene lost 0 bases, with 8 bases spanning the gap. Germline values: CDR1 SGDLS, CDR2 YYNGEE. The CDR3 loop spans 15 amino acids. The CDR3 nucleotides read TGTGCCAGCAGCGTAGGGACCATGAGCACAGATACGCAGTATTTT. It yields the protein CASSVGTMSTDTQYF.

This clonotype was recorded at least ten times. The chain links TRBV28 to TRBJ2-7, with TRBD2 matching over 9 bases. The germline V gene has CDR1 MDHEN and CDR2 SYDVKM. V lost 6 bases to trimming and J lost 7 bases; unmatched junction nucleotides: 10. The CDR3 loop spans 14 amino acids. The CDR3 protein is CASSWASGTFEQYF. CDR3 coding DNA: TGTGCCAGCAGCTGGGCTAGCGGGACGTTTGAGCAGTACTTC.

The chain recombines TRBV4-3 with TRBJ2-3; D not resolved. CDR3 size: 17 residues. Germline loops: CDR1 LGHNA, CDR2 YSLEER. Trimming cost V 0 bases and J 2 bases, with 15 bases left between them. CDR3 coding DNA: TGCGCCAGCAGCCAAGACCCGCCGCCAGGATACACAGATACGCAGTATTTT. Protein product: CASSQDPPPGYTDTQYF.

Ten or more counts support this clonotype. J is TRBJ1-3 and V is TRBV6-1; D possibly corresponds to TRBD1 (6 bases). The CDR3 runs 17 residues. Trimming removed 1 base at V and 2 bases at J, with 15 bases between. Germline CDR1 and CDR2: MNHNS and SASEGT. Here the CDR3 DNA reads TGTGCCAGCAGTGAAGATCTCGTCCAGGGGACTGGAAACACCATATATTTT. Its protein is CASSEDLVQGTGNTIYF.

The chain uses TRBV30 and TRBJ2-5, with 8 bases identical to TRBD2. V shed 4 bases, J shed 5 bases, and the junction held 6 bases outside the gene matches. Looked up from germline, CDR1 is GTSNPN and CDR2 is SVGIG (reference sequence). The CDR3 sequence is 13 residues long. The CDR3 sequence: CAWINGGAETQYF. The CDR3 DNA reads TGTGCCTGGATCAACGGGGGGGCCGAGACCCAGTACTTC. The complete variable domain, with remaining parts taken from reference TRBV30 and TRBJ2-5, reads SQTIHQWPATLVQPVGSPLSLECTVEGTSNPNLYWYRQAAGRGLQLLFYSVGIGQISSEVPQNLSASRPQDRQFILSSKKLLLSDSGFYLCAWINGGAETQYFGPGTRLLVL.

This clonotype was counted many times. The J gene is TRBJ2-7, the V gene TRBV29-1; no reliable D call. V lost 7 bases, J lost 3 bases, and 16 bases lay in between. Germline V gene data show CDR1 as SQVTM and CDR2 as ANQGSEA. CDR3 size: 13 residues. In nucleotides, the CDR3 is TGCAGCGCCCTAGAGGATAGTGACTACGAGCAGTACTTC. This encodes CSALEDSDYEQYF.

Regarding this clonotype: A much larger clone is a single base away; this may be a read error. CDR3 nucleotide sequence: TGTGCCAGCAGTGAAGGACTGGATGGGGAAGCTTTCTTT. It specifies CASSEGLDGEAFF. The V gene is TRBV2, the J gene TRBJ1-1; D is undetermined. V gave up 1 base and J gave up 8 bases, with 11 bases separating them. Germline assignment: CDR1 SNHLY and CDR2 FYNNEI. The CDR3 is 13 amino acids. The variable domain in full, with the rest retrieved from reference TRBV2 and TRBJ1-1, is EPEVTQTPSHQVTQMGQEVILRCVPISNHLYFYWYRQILGQKVEFLVSFYNNEISEKSEIFDDQFSVERPDGSNFTLKIRSTKLEDSAMYFCASSEGLDGEAFFGQGTRLTVV.